This T cell receptor (beta chain) emerged from a study of T-cell reconstitution after alpha-beta-depleted transplantation in children. Unique molecular identifiers were used to barcode this TCRbeta library. TCRdb passed the PCR reads through MiXCR, listing each CDR3 protein once. The repertoire includes hundreds of thousands of distinct CDR3 sequences, around 13% of them detected once, and 2.2% sits in the top ten. The sample holds a few counts of this clonotype. The antigen remains undetermined. Study-wide findings and caveats: The main origin of T-cell counts and diversity one year after transplant was newly produced T cells. There were some patients whose high TCRbeta diversity at day 60 came from surviving recipient T cells and thymic progenitors. Reportedly, roughly two months post-transplant, alpha-beta T cells arose from several hundred expanded graft clones.

The CDR3 runs to 15 residues. Germline CDR1 and CDR2: SEHNR and FQNEAQ (reference sequence). The V gene lost 5 bases and the J gene lost 4 bases, with 18 bases spanning the gap. The sequencing here drew on PBMCs, mostly from graft donor cells, taken 360 days after TCRalphabeta/CD19-depleted stem cell transplant. The chain uses TRBV7-9 and TRBJ2-7; tentatively, D is TRBD1 or TRBD2 (5 bases each). The receptor was derived from a male patient between 5 and 17 years old who had a stem cell transplant for acute myeloid leukemia, so the T cells may come from the graft donor. CDR3 in DNA: TGTGCCAGCAGCGACCGGTCCGGGACGGAATACGAGCAGTACTTC. Amino acids: CASSDRSGTEYEQYF.